The 28 T cell receptor beta chains in this list originate from one sample, sequenced in a study of cytomegalovirus exposure and HLA in healthy donors. The PCR was carried out with 60 Vbeta primers and 13 Jbeta primers. TCRdb's copy holds only in-frame clones and misses some; the assay was immunoSEQ multiplex PCR. In the table there are around 110,000 clones, over 70% of which are singletons. Sequenced: PBMCs. The receptors stem from a boy between 10 and 17 years old in good health and CMV-seronegative.

The count of this clone is one. V gene TRBV5-4 combines with J gene TRBJ1-3, with a possible D match to TRBD1 (5 bases). Trimming took 0 bases from V and 0 from J, leaving 7 bases between them. CDR3 size: 15 residues. Germline CDR1 and CDR2: SGHNT and YYREEE (reference sequence). Here the CDR3 DNA reads TGTGCCAGCAGCTTGGCGGGGGACTCTGGAAACACCATATATTTT. Translation gives CASSLAGDSGNTIYF.

This chain joins TRBV6-5 and TRBJ2-5; D unclear. The CDR3 spans 13 residues. Germline CDR1 MNHEY, CDR2 SVGAGI. V was cut by 4 bases and J by 5 bases, with 11 bases left in between. The CDR3 loop is CASSLQVQETQYF. For the CDR3, the DNA is TGTGCCAGCAGTTTGCAGGTTCAGGAGACCCAGTACTTC.

The CDR3, as DNA: TGTGCCAGCAGCTTAAATCCGGGACTAGGGGAAGAGACCCAGTACTTC. Its translation: CASSLNPGLGEETQYF. This chain joins TRBV7-2 and TRBJ2-5; TRBD2 matches 8 bases. There are 16 residues in the CDR3. Germline CDR1 reads SGHTA; CDR2 reads FQGNSA. V trimming: 2 bases; J trimming: 3 bases; junction bases outside the gene matches: 8.

V is TRBV6-1 and J is TRBJ2-3; D may be TRBD1 (6 bases). From germline, CDR1 is MNHNS and CDR2 SASEGT. CDR3 length: 18 residues. V was clipped by 4 bases and J by 6 bases, with 26 bases between them. CDR3 coding DNA: TGTGCCAGCAGTGGGCGTAGGACAGTTACTTGGGAGCGGGATACGCAGTATTTT. This sequence encodes CASSGRRTVTWERDTQYF.

This clone was found a few times. The chain has TRBV19 and TRBJ2-3; tentatively, D is TRBD1 (6 bases). This CDR3 has 14 residues. Germline V gene lookup returns CDR1 LNHDA and CDR2 SQIVND (reference sequence). Trimming stripped 4 bases from V and 3 bases from J, with 11 bases between. CDR3 residues: CASSNQGPTDTQYF. The CDR3 nucleotides read TGTGCCAGTAGTAACCAGGGGCCAACAGATACGCAGTATTTT.

The CDR3 loop is CASSLLPARYNSPLHF. CDR3 sequence (DNA): TGTGCCAGCAGCTTACTTCCAGCGCGATATAATTCACCCCTCCACTTT. This chain uses TRBV7-2 with TRBJ1-6; D gene unclear. The germline gives CDR1 SGHTA, CDR2 FQGNSA. This CDR3 comprises 16 residues. V was shortened by 2 bases and J by 4 bases, with 12 bases between the two germline ends.

The V call is TRBV6-5, the J call TRBJ2-7, with D possibly TRBD2 on 6 matching bases. V was shortened by 0 bases and J by 7 bases, with 13 bases between the two germline ends. The length of the CDR3 is 14 residues. Germline loops: CDR1 MNHEY, CDR2 SVGAGI. As DNA, the CDR3 is TGTGCCAGCAGTTACTCGGAGGGGCTCAGGGAGCAGTACTTC. Translating gives CASSYSEGLREQYF.

The chain is built from TRBV10-3 and TRBJ1-2, with D possibly TRBD1 on 6 matching bases. The CDR3 runs to 13 residues. Trimming took 7 bases from V and 8 from J, leaving 17 bases between them. Germline V gives CDR1 ENHRY, CDR2 SYGVKD. The CDR3 loop reads CAITRQGPTGYTF. In DNA form, the CDR3 reads TGTGCCATCACTCGGCAGGGGCCTACCGGCTACACCTTC.

A few counts support this clone. The chain carries TRBV6-5 and TRBJ2-4, with D maybe TRBD2 (6 bases). V was shortened by 6 bases and J by 9 bases, with 12 bases between the two germline ends. Germline assignment: CDR1 MNHEY and CDR2 SVGAGI. The CDR3 length is 12 residues. The CDR3 nucleotides are TGTGCCAGCAGGGAGGGCCCAGGCATTCAGTACTTC. Protein product: CASREGPGIQYF.

The rearrangement links TRBV27 to TRBJ1-6; 8 positions agree with TRBD1. The CDR3 has 15 amino acids. J lost 10 bases, V lost 7 bases, and 12 bases had no gene match. CDR1 is MNHEY, CDR2 SMNVEV, per germline (reference sequence). DNA of the CDR3: TGTGCCAGCAATACAGGGGGATTTGAGGGCTCACCCCTCCACTTT. Amino acids: CASNTGGFEGSPLHF.

The rearrangement links TRBV7-2 to TRBJ2-7, with D tentatively TRBD2 (5 bases). The CDR3 length is 17 residues. Germline loops: CDR1 SGHTA, CDR2 FQGNSA. The V end was cut by 4 bases, the J end by 3 bases, with 22 bases between. This chain's CDR3 is CASSYLRARLAGYEQYF. CDR3 coding DNA: TGTGCCAGCAGCTATTTAAGGGCTCGGCTAGCAGGCTACGAGCAGTACTTC. Looking up the rest from reference TRBV7-2 and TRBJ2-7 gives the full variable domain: GAGVSQSPSNKVTEKGKDVELRCDPISGHTALYWYRQSLGQGLEFLIYFQGNSAPDKSGLPSDRFSAERTGGSVSTLTIQRTQQEDSAVYLCASSYLRARLAGYEQYFGPGTRLTVT.

The chain uses TRBV6-4 and TRBJ1-5; perhaps TRBD1 as D (6 bases). V gave up 7 bases and J gave up 1 base, with 8 bases separating them. This CDR3 spans 13 amino acids. Germline V lookup: CDR1 MRHNA, CDR2 SNTAGT. The CDR3 DNA sequence: TGTGCCAGCAATACAGGGAGCAATCAGCCCCAGCATTTT. Its translation: CASNTGSNQPQHF.

V is TRBV7-2 and J is TRBJ2-7; D is unclear. This CDR3 is 14 amino acids long. Germline CDR1 is SGHTA and CDR2 is FQGNSA. V was clipped by 0 bases and J by 3 bases, with 9 bases between them. CDR3 DNA sequence: TGTGCCAGCAGCTTAGCGTTGGCAGGCTACGAGCAGTACTTC. Translation gives CASSLALAGYEQYF.

This clone was recorded a few times. The J gene is TRBJ1-5, the V gene TRBV18; D possibly corresponds to TRBD1 (5 bases). CDR3 length: 17 residues. Germline V gives CDR1 KGHSH, CDR2 LQKENI. Trimming removed 1 base from V and 6 bases from J, with 19 bases in between. Here the CDR3 DNA reads TGTGCCAGCTCACCACTTCCCGGCGGGGGTTTGGGTCAGCCCCAGCATTTT. It yields the protein CASSPLPGGGLGQPQHF. Filled out from reference TRBV18 and TRBJ1-5, the complete variable domain reads NAGVMQNPRHLVRRRGQEARLRCSPMKGHSHVYWYRQLPEEGLKFMVYLQKENIIDESGMPKERFSAEFPKEGPSILRIQQVVRGDSAAYFCASSPLPGGGLGQPQHFGDGTRLSIL.

This chain connects TRBV6-5 to TRBJ1-4, with 7 bases lining up with TRBD1. The CDR3 length is 14 residues. Trimming took 6 bases from V and 5 from J; bases not matched to a gene: 6. The germline CDR1 and CDR2 sequences are MNHEY and SVGAGI. CDR3 coding DNA: TGTGCCAGCAGCCTCGGGACAGTCAATGAAAAACTGTTTTTT. Translated, it gives CASSLGTVNEKLFF.

V usage is TRBV5-4 and J usage is TRBJ2-7, with TRBD2 matching over 12 bases. V lost 3 bases and J lost 6; bases outside the gene matches: 4. Germline assignment: CDR1 SGHNT and CDR2 YYREEE (reference sequence). The CDR3 loop spans 14 amino acids. The CDR3 coding sequence is TGTGCCAGCAGCTCTAGCGGGAGGGCTCTCGAGCAGTACTTC. It is translated as CASSSSGRALEQYF.

The rearrangement joins TRBV6-1 to TRBJ2-5; 9 bases match TRBD2. The CDR3 has 14 residues. Germline-derived CDR1 and CDR2 are MNHNS and SASEGT. V lost 5 bases, J lost 1 base, and 2 bases stayed unmatched. The CDR3 bases are TGTGCCAGCAGTCCTAGCGGGGCCCAAGAGACCCAGTACTTC. The encoded protein is CASSPSGAQETQYF.

This clone turned up a few times. The chain uses TRBV11-2 and TRBJ2-2; 10 bases line up with TRBD2. The V gene end was trimmed by 0 bases and the J gene end by 6 bases; junction bases not matched to a gene: 1. CDR3 size: 15 residues. The germline V gene has CDR1 SGHAT and CDR2 FQNNGV. CDR3 amino acids: CASSLDGLAAGELFF. CDR3 DNA sequence: TGTGCCAGCAGCTTAGATGGACTAGCGGCCGGGGAGCTGTTTTTT.

This chain joins TRBV30 and TRBJ1-3; tentatively, D is TRBD1 (6 bases). Per germline, CDR1 GTSNPN and CDR2 SVGIG (reference sequence). This CDR3 has 17 amino acids. V was cut by 1 base and J by 3 bases, with 19 bases left in between. The DNA of the CDR3 is TGTGCCTGGAGTGCTTTGACAGGAACTTCTCGTGGAAACACCATATATTTT. Its translation: CAWSALTGTSRGNTIYF.

This clone was recorded only once. This sequence joins TRBV10-3 and TRBJ1-4; maybe TRBD1 (6 bases). The CDR3 runs to 14 residues. V dropped 11 bases and J dropped 6 bases, with 19 bases sitting between them. Germline CDR1 is ENHRY and CDR2 is SYGVKD. CDR3 sequence: CASGPGTQDEKLFF. The DNA for the CDR3 is TGTGCCTCCGGCCCCGGGACACAGGATGAAAAACTGTTTTTT.

This clone appeared once. This chain links TRBV7-2 with TRBJ2-3, with D maybe TRBD1 (6 bases). This CDR3 comprises 15 residues. CDR1 SGHTA and CDR2 FQGNSA come from the germline V gene. V lost 5 bases to trimming and J lost 3 bases, with 15 bases between them. The CDR3 DNA reads TGTGCCAGCAGCCCGGGGACACTTCTAACAGATACGCAGTATTTT. It translates to CASSPGTLLTDTQYF.

This chain links TRBV5-1 with TRBJ2-1; 16 bases fit TRBD2. V lost 3 bases to trimming and J lost 14 bases; unmatched junction nucleotides: 5. CDR3 size: 14 residues. Per the germline V gene, CDR1 is SGHRS and CDR2 is YFSETQ. CDR3 sequence reads: CASSWGLAGGVEFF. The CDR3 coding sequence is TGCGCCAGCAGCTGGGGACTAGCGGGAGGGGTAGAGTTCTTC. The variable domain in full, with the rest retrieved from reference TRBV5-1 and TRBJ2-1, is KAGVTQTPRYLIKTRGQQVTLSCSPISGHRSVSWYQQTPGQGLQFLFEYFSETQRNKGNFPGRFSGRQFSNSRSEMNVSTLELGDSALYLCASSWGLAGGVEFFGPGTRLTVL.

The CDR3 is CASSTPDRGAEQFF. The CDR3 nucleotides read TGTGCCAGCAGCACCCCCGACAGGGGGGCTGAGCAGTTCTTC. This rearrangement joins TRBV6-6 to TRBJ2-1, with 9 nucleotides matching TRBD1. The CDR3 spans 14 residues. V lost 6 bases, J lost 9 bases, and 9 bases stayed unmatched. CDR1 MNHNY and CDR2 SVGAGI come from the germline V gene (reference sequence).

V is TRBV6-6 and J is TRBJ1-5, with a weak D call TRBD1 (5 bases). The length of the CDR3 is 15 residues. Germline-derived CDR1 and CDR2 are MNHNY and SVGAGI (reference sequence). Deletions cut 8 bases from V and 7 bases from J, with 21 bases between. The DNA of the CDR3 is TGTGCCAGCTGGGAGGGGCAAGCGGTAATGCAGCCCCAGCATTTT. Its protein product is CASWEGQAVMQPQHF.

This clone was counted a single time. This rearrangement joins TRBV7-9 to TRBJ1-1; D gene ambiguous. Trimming took off 1 base at V and 5 bases at J, with 11 bases between the two ends. The CDR3 runs to 14 residues. Germline lookup yields CDR1 SEHNR and CDR2 FQNEAQ (reference sequence). The CDR3 region is CASSLVGSGTEAFF. The CDR3 nucleotides read TGTGCCAGCAGCTTAGTCGGTTCCGGGACTGAAGCTTTCTTT.

The chain uses TRBV7-9 and TRBJ2-7; 7 nucleotides agree with TRBD2. V was clipped by 4 bases and J by 0 bases; unmatched bases: 3. Germline CDR1 SEHNR, CDR2 FQNEAQ (reference sequence). This CDR3 is 14 amino acids long. CDR3 protein: CASSYSGGSYEQYF. The CDR3 DNA follows: TGTGCCAGCAGCTACTCGGGGGGCTCCTACGAGCAGTACTTC.

This clone has only a few counts. The chain uses TRBV6-6 and TRBJ2-7; 8 bases match TRBD2. The CDR3 length is 16 residues. V lost 4 bases, J lost 3 bases, and 11 bases stayed unmatched. Germline CDR1 reads MNHNY; CDR2 reads SVGAGI (reference sequence). CDR3 bases: TGTGCCAGCAGTTCCAGGGCAGGGACTAGTTACTACGAGCAGTACTTC. As protein: CASSSRAGTSYYEQYF.

V usage is TRBV4-1 and J usage is TRBJ1-4, with 8 bases lining up with TRBD1. This CDR3 is 15 amino acids long. After removal of 1 base from V and 7 bases from J, the junction contained 5 bases not matched to a gene. Germline V CDR1 and CDR2: MGHRA, YSYEKL. CDR3 residues: CASSQVGQGGEKLFF. DNA of the CDR3: TGCGCCAGCAGCCAAGTCGGACAGGGCGGTGAAAAACTGTTTTTT.